This T cell receptor beta chain comes out of a study of T cells in Graves' hyperthyroidism and ophthalmopathy. Germline values: CDR1 LGHDT, CDR2 YNNKEL (reference sequence). Trimming took 9 bases from V and 1 from J, leaving 12 bases between them. This CDR3 is built from 13 residues. Patients with ophthalmopathy all had a Clinical Activity Score of at least 3, a NOSPECS grade of at least 4 and duration under 3 months. Exclusions: uncontrolled infection, other autoimmune disease, pregnancy, lactation. At least ten counts were recorded for this clonotype. The antigen is undetermined. Amplified TCR beta CDR3 regions came from RNA transcripts. The HTBI primer set drove a first-round RT-PCR of the TCR CDR3. TCRdb reanalysed the multiplex PCR reads using MiXCR and keeps one entry per CDR3 protein. The sample gives roughly 400,000 distinct CDR3 sequences, around an eighth of which show up once; around 30% is in the top ten.

General study results and limits: Most expanded thyroid clonotypes above 0.001 also appeared in blood. Ophthalmopathy was model-predicted a median around 6.7 months pre-onset.

The V call is TRBV3-1, the J call TRBJ1-1; TRBD1 might be the D (5 bases). This sequence originates from a man aged 50 to 60 with Graves' ophthalmopathy. Input material: blood. The CDR3: CARGGRGNTEAFF. The CDR3 DNA reads as TGTGCCAGGGGGGGAAGGGGGAACACTGAAGCTTTCTTT.